This TCR beta chain was recovered during a study of T cells in localized non-small cell lung cancer (dated by TCRdb to 2018 to 2020). In terms of the full investigation: The study examined T cell repertoires in roughly 240 patients with early-stage NSCLC and compared tumors with uninvolved tumor-adjacent lungs. The mean age of the NSCLC patients was around 67 years, with 130 or so men and around 100 women. All 220 or so NSCLC patients in the cohort were treatment-naive and had localized lung tumors that were resected. The full study reports these points: Uninvolved tumor-adjacent lung showed the highest T cell clonality, higher than tumor, which suggests more focused antigenic responses in the uninvolved tumor-adjacent lung. Higher T cell density in blood was associated with longer overall survival, whereas higher clonality in adjacent lung was associated with shorter survival. Because the study design was exploratory, TCR variables were selected using unadjusted p-values without false-discovery rate correction. Of the top 100 tumor clones, a median of about 53 were detected in paired uninvolved adjacent lung; about 26 were also among that lung's top 100. Because multi-region tumor sequencing was not done, intratumor heterogeneity could not be ruled out.

For this clone: Its antigen is still unknown. Nothing much larger sits one base from this clone, and base qualities are not available.

The immunoSEQ Assay was used to sequence TCR beta CDR3 regions from DNA. The published analysis was carried out like this. To compute T cell density, TCR beta template counts were normalized to usable DNA, which was estimated by amplifying housekeeping genes. Richness was estimated with the preseqR package, extrapolating to 400,000 templates for PBMC samples and 120,000 templates for tissue samples. Clonality was defined as one minus Pielou's evenness. Differential abundance testing on productive amino-acid clonotypes, with a minimum total count of 5 and an alpha of 0.1, was used to identify tissue-enriched TCRs. Repertoire overlap between compartments was quantified with the Jaccard Index and Morisita Overlap Index. GLIPH grouped TCR beta CDR3s together with public tetramer-defined viral CDR3s, and a viral motif had to include at least three viral sequences and also show V-gene enrichment. TCRdb's version of the immuneACCESS table is confined to in-frame rearrangements and falls short of the full clone set. An unresolved V gene accounts for under half of the shortfall where checked; the remainder is of unknown origin. For V, J and clone size, that table is used; D and trimming come from the DNA. Present in this sample are about 33,000 clones, around 84% of which were seen just once. The ten largest account for around a third of the sample.

At diagnosis, peripheral blood, uninvolved tumor-adjacent lung and tumor were collected and stored as a combination of fresh-frozen and FFPE material. For TCR repertoire profiling, blood samples were analyzed in the form of peripheral blood mononuclear cells. The CDR1 and CDR2 encoded by the germline V gene (reference sequence) are MNHEY and SMNVEV. V is cut by 2 bases and J by 2 bases, and the space between the germline ends is 10 bases. The CDR3 holds 15 amino acids from the cysteine to the phenylalanine. This entry keeps only the CDR3 DNA: 45 bases, framed from base 1. The chain is assembled from TRBV27 and TRBJ2-1; tentative D gene TRBD2, with 5 bases matching. This TCR derives from an older male donor with stage II squamous cell lung carcinoma. The specimen was peripheral blood, collected before any cancer treatment. The CDR3 is CASSLIPGTYNEQFF. The bases read TGTGCCAGCAGTTTAATCCCGGGGACCTACAATGAGCAGTTCTTC.